This TCR beta chain comes out of a study of T cells in Graves' hyperthyroidism and ophthalmopathy (dated by TCRdb to about 2019). Study-wide context: Peripheral blood was collected at initial diagnosis, before any treatment. To identify TCR V-J signatures that set the groups apart, the researchers used a discovery cohort of 100 patients, made up of 40 to 45 with Graves' ophthalmopathy and 55 to 65 with stable Graves' hyperthyroidism. An independent validation cohort of fewer than 20 hyperthyroidism patients and approximately 17 patients who later progressed to ophthalmopathy tested prospective prediction of ophthalmopathy. The 90 to 100 discovery patients were randomly divided into training and test sets at a 7:3 ratio. In about 6 Graves' hyperthyroidism patients, the study also compared T-cell repertoires from thyroid tissue with T-cell repertoires from blood. Once sampling was done, hyperthyroidism patients were given methimazole at a starting dose of 30 mg daily, whereas ophthalmopathy patients were given high-dose intravenous methylprednisolone. According to the paper, TCR Vbeta CDR3 sequencing was carried out on over 130 peripheral blood samples, which came from about 45 ophthalmopathy, approximately 78 hyperthyroidism and about 17 progressor patients.

General findings and caveats noted by the study authors: Sample size was not statistically predetermined, and investigators were not blinded to group allocation. In validation, the model predicted progression to ophthalmopathy with 60% to 71% sensitivity and 72% to 75% specificity, a median of around 6.6 months before onset. A 13 V-J signature model separated ophthalmopathy from stable hyperthyroidism, with approximately 87% sensitivity and roughly 82% specificity in cross-validation and 80%/75% in testing. Most expanded thyroid clonotypes (frequency above 0.001) were also found in blood, which suggests that blood repertoires may mirror thyroid immune responses.

The TCR beta CDR3 regions were amplified from the RNA transcripts. For the first round of RT-PCR on the TCR CDR3, the HTBI primer set was used together with the Qiagen OneStep RT-PCR kit. The libraries were constructed in a second round of multiplex PCR and then size-selected and purified. Sequencing of the libraries was done on an Illumina HiSeq2000 using paired-end 100 bp reads. On the authors' methods: SOAPnuke was used to process the raw data, with reads discarded if the reads contained adapters or uncalled bases, had a mean Phred below 15, or lacked an exact constant-primer or identifier match. COPE v1.2.5 was used to merge the high-quality paired reads, and each unique nucleotide sequence was defined as a clonotype. Clonotypes were aligned to IMGT TRBV, TRBD and TRBJ reference segments using MiTCR v1.1. The analysis included only V-J combinations with a frequency above 0.0001, which together covered 99% to 99.2% of the repertoires. The TCS score was defined as the ratio of F50 (clonal expansion) to E x V (chaos), calculated using BLOSUM62-based TCRdist between CDR3 peptides within each V-J. Welch's t-statistics and random forest reduced approximately 520 V-J features to 10 to 15, which were used in a naive Bayes classifier (R e1071). In TCRdb, the public reads were trimmed at Q25 with fastp and aligned with MiXCR, with productive beta chains retained. Each record represents a unique CDR3 protein, reported with the most common genes and DNA among its rows. These V and J calls originate from TCRdb's pipeline instead of the authors' own analysis. The sample table lists fewer than 600,000 distinct CDR3 sequences, less than 15% of them with a count of one. Of the sample, approximately 14% falls within the top ten clones.

Via the germline V gene (reference sequence), CDR1 is DFQATT and CDR2 SNEGSKA. V loses 3 bases, J loses 2 bases, and the germline ends lie 20 bases apart. From cysteine to phenylalanine, the CDR3 is 17 amino acids long. Only the CDR3 region is kept as DNA, spanning 51 bases read in frame from base 1. Stable Graves' hyperthyroidism was defined as no progression to ophthalmopathy during 18 months of follow-up. Hyperthyroidism patients were aged 18 to 65 years and newly diagnosed, with disease duration of less than 2 months. Exclusion was applied to patients with uncontrolled infections, other autoimmune diseases, pregnancy or lactation. Diagnoses were based on clinical symptoms, serum thyroxine and TRAb, thyroid ultrasound and orbital computed tomography. PBMCs were isolated from about 9 ml of fresh peripheral blood by Ficoll-Paque density gradient centrifugation. Total RNA was extracted using Trizol reagent, and RNA quality was assessed on an Agilent 2100 Bioanalyzer.

This clonotype has a single count. The specificity of this receptor is unknown. No much larger clone exists at a distance of one base, and base qualities are not known. Resting on one read, the evidence is weak. The rearrangement joined TRBV20-1 to TRBJ1-5; the D gene is possibly TRBD1, with 5 bases matching. The sequencing sample was made of blood. The sequence was obtained from a woman in her thirties or forties with Graves' hyperthyroidism. The CDR3 reads CSARMVGREAGNQPQHF. The DNA sequence is given as TGCAGTGCTAGGATGGTGGGCAGGGAGGCGGGCAATCAGCCCCAGCATTTT.